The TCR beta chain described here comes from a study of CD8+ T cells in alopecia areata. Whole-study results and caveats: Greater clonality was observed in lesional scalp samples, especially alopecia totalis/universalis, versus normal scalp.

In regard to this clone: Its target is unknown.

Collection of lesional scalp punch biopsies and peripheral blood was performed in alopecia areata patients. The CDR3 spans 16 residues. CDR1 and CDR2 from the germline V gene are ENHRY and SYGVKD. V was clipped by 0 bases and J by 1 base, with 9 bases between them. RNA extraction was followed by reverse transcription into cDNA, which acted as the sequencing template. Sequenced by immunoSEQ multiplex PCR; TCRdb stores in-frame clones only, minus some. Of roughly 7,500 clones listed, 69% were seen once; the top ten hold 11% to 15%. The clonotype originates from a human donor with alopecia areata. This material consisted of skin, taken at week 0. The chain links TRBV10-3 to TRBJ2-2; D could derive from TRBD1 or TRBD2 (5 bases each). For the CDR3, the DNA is TGTGCCATCAGTGAGTCGACTGGGGGGAACACCGGGGAGCTGTTTTTT. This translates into CAISESTGGNTGELFF.